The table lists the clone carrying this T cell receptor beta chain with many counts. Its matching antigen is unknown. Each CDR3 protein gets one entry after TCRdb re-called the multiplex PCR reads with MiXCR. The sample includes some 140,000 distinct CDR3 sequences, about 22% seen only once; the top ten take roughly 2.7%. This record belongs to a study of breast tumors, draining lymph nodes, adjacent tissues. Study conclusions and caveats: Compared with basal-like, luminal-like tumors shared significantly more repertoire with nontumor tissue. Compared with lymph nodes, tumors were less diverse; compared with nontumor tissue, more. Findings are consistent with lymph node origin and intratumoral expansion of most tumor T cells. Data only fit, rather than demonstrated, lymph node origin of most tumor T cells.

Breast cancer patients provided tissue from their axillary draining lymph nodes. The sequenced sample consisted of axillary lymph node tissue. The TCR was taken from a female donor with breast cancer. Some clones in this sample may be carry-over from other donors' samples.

The CDR3 coding sequence is TGTGCCAGCAGCCCCCGGACAGGGCTTGGGGAGACCCAGTACTTC. Encoded protein: CASSPRTGLGETQYF. J is TRBJ2-5 and V is TRBV11-2; 8 bases map to TRBD1. V was pared by 5 bases and J by 5 bases, with 10 bases of the junction left unmatched. This CDR3 comprises 15 residues. Germline V gene data show CDR1 as SGHAT and CDR2 as FQNNGV. Complete variable domain (other parts from reference TRBV11-2 and TRBJ2-5): EAGVAQSPRYKIIEKRQSVAFWCNPISGHATLYWYQQILGQGPKLLIQFQNNGVVDDSQLPKDRFSAERLKGVDSTLKIQPAKLEDSAVYLCASSPRTGLGETQYFGPGTRLLVL.